The 12 T cell receptor beta chains below were found in one sample sequenced in a study of T-cell memory formation after mild COVID-19. TCRdb recomputed calls from the 5' RACE reads with MiXCR, one row per CDR3 protein. This table has roughly 300,000 distinct CDR3 sequences, roughly 16% appearing once. The sequenced sample was PBMCs or a T cell subset sorted from them (not recorded which). The receptor source for this set is a man aged 18 to 29 who had mild COVID-19 (a few samples of this study predate the infection). Cell type and time point are not known.

The J gene is TRBJ2-7, the V gene TRBV9, with D hard to call. Trimming left V 3 bases short and J 0 bases short, with 10 bases between. This CDR3 is 14 amino acids long. Germline V lookup: CDR1 SGDLS, CDR2 YYNGEE. CDR3 sequence: CASSAGPSSYEQYV. CDR3 sequence (DNA): TGTGCCAGCAGCGCCGGACCAAGCTCCTACGAGCAGTACGTC.

Only a few counts were recorded for this clonotype. The genes are TRBV3-1 and TRBJ1-5; D is undetermined. In germline, CDR1 is LGHDT, CDR2 YNNKEL (reference sequence). V was pared by 1 base and J by 9 bases, with 13 bases between. The CDR3 is made up of 14 amino acids. The CDR3 DNA reads as TGTGCCAGCAGCCAAGGTATTGTCCAGTGGCCCCAGCATTTT. Encoded protein: CASSQGIVQWPQHF.

J is TRBJ1-4 and V is TRBV12-3 or TRBV12-4; 7 bases fit TRBD1. The J segment lost 6 bases and the V segment lost 5 bases, leaving 6 bases of the junction unmatched. The CDR3 has 14 amino acids. CDR3 bases: TGTGCCAGCAGTGGAGGGGGCGCCGATGAAAAACTGTTTTTT. Its protein is CASSGGGADEKLFF.

This clonotype was recorded a few times. V is TRBV7-3 and J is TRBJ1-4; 7 bases agree with TRBD1. Germline assignment: CDR1 SGHTA and CDR2 FQGTGA. CDR3 size: 15 residues. Germline trimming cut 5 bases from V and 3 bases from J; bases unmatched to any gene: 6. The DNA of the CDR3 is TGTGCCAGCAGCCCCCAGGGGGGGGCTAATGAAAAACTGTTTTTT. Encoded protein: CASSPQGGANEKLFF.

This clonotype was observed once. The genes are TRBV11-2 and TRBJ2-1; 8 nucleotides align to TRBD2. The CDR3 runs 16 residues. Germline V CDR1 and CDR2: SGHAT, FQNNGV. V was pared by 1 base and J by 7 bases, with 9 bases of the junction left unmatched. CDR3 in amino acids: CASSLVLGGGRNEQFF. CDR3 in DNA: TGTGCCAGCAGCTTAGTACTGGGCGGGGGGCGGAATGAGCAGTTCTTC.

The CDR3 DNA follows: TGTGCCAGCAGTGAATTCCCCGGGAACACTGAAGCTTTCTTT. It specifies CASSEFPGNTEAFF. The chain couples TRBV25-1 to TRBJ1-1, with unresolved D. The CDR3 contains 14 residues. V was trimmed by 1 base and J by 1 base, leaving 7 bases between them. Germline V lookup: CDR1 MGHDK, CDR2 SYGVNS.

The chain joins TRBV6-1 to TRBJ1-5; unclear D gene. V dropped 5 bases and J dropped 0 bases, with 14 bases sitting between them. This CDR3 comprises 16 residues. The germline V gene has CDR1 MNHNS and CDR2 SASEGT. The CDR3 bases are TGTGCCAGCAGTTCTCCGGGCGGTTATAGCAATCAGCCCCAGCATTTT. Translated, it gives CASSSPGGYSNQPQHF.

The sample holds a few counts of this clonotype. The genes are TRBV6-5 and TRBJ1-6; 7 bases align to TRBD1. J was trimmed by 8 bases and V by 5 bases; bases with no gene match: 6. CDR1 and CDR2 from the germline V gene are MNHEY and SVGAGI. CDR3 length equals 14 residues. In DNA form, the CDR3 reads TGTGCCAGCAGTGACAGGGCTGCGGATTCACCCCTCCACTTT. The encoded protein is CASSDRAADSPLHF.

V and J are TRBV27 and TRBJ2-2; 7 nucleotides line up with TRBD1. Germline CDR1 reads MNHEY; CDR2 reads SMNVEV (reference sequence). The CDR3 length is 16 residues. V lost 6 bases, J lost 7 bases, and 14 bases stayed unmatched. The CDR3 DNA sequence: TGTGCCAGCAGGCCCCTCTCGTTAGGGGGCAGCGGGGAGCTGTTTTTT. Residues: CASRPLSLGGSGELFF.

This clonotype was picked up a small number of times. The chain joins TRBV5-5 to TRBJ2-5; no clear D. This CDR3 is built from 14 residues. CDR1 SGHKS and CDR2 YYEKEE come from the germline V gene (reference sequence). V lost 4 bases to trimming and J lost 1 base, with 11 bases between them. In nucleotides, the CDR3 is TGTGCCAGCAGCCAGGTCCGGATCCAAGAGACCCAGTACTTC. Its translation: CASSQVRIQETQYF.

This clonotype was counted only a few times. The V and J genes are TRBV12-3 or TRBV12-4 and TRBJ1-1, with TRBD1 identical over 11 bases. CDR3 length equals 13 residues. V lost 8 bases to trimming and J lost 9 bases; unmatched junction nucleotides: 8. The CDR3 DNA is TGTGCCAGCGCCGGGGACAGGGGGTTTCAAGCTTTCTTT. Its protein product is CASAGDRGFQAFF.

The table lists this clonotype with a few counts. V usage is TRBV20-1 and J usage is TRBJ2-3; no clear D gene. Trimming removed 8 bases at V and 4 bases at J, with 19 bases between. Germline CDR1 DFQATT, CDR2 SNEGSKA (reference sequence). The CDR3 contains 14 residues. CDR3 sequence reads: CSPRTPPGPDTQYF. The CDR3 DNA sequence: TGCAGTCCCCGGACCCCTCCCGGCCCAGATACGCAGTATTTT.